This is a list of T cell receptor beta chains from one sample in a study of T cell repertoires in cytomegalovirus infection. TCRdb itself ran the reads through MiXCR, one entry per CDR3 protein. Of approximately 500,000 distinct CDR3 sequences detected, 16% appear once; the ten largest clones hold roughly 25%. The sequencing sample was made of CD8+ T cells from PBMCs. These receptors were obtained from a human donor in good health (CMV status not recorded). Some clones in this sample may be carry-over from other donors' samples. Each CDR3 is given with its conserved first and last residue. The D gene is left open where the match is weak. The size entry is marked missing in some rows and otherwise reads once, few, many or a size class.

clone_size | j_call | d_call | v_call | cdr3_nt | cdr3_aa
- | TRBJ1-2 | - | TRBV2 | TGTGCCACCCCGGGGCTTTATGGCTACACCTTC | CATPGLYGYTF
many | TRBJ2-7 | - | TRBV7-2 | TGTGCCAGCAGCGACGACGGCGTAGTGCAGTACTTC | CASSDDGVVQYF
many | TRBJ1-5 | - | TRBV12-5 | TGTGCTAGTGGTTTGGTACGATTTTTGAAGGAAGAAAGCAATCAGCCCCAGCATTTT | CASGLVRFLKEESNQPQHF
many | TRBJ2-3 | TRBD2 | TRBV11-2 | TGTGCCAGCAGCTTAACGTCCGGGACTAGCGGGACTAATACGCAGTATTTT | CASSLTSGTSGTNTQYF
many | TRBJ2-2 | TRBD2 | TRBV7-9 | TGTGCCAGCAGCTCGACTAGCGGGAGGTCCCCGAACACCGGGGAGCTGTTTTTT | CASSSTSGRSPNTGELFF
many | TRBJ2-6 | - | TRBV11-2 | TGTGCCAGCAGCTCCCCTCGGAGGGGGCCCCTCTCTGGGGCCAACGTCCTGACTTTC | CASSSPRRGPLSGANVLTF
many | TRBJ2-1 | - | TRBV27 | TGTGCCAGCAGTTTAGGTTGGGGGAGGAATGAGCAGTTCTTC | CASSLGWGRNEQFF
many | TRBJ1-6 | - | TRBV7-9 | TGTGCCAGCAGTTCCTCGACGGGAGGAGGTTCACCCCTCCACTTT | CASSSSTGGGSPLHF
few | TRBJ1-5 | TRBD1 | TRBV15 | TGTGCCACCAGCAGACCGGGACAGCCTTATCAGCCCCAGCATTTT | CATSRPGQPYQPQHF
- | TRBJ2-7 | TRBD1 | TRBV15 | TGTGCCACCAGCAGTACAGGGGACCGTCTGAACGAGCAGTACTTC | CATSSTGDRLNEQYF
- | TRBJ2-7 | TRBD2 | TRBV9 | TGTGCCAGCAGCGGCGGGGGGGCTCGGTCCTACGAGCAGTACTTC | CASSGGGARSYEQYF
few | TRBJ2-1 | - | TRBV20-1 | TGCAGTGCTCCTTGGACCGTCACTGAGCAGTTCTTC | CSAPWTVTEQFF
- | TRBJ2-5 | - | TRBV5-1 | TGCGCCAGCAGCTCGAATTGGTGGGAGAGGGGGCAAGAGACCCAGTACTTC | CASSSNWWERGQETQYF
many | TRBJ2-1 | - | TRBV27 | TGTGCCAGCACGGGTAGCGGATTATACAATGAGCAGTTCTTC | CASTGSGLYNEQFF
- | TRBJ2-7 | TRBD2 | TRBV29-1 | TGCAGCGTTGAAGAGGTCGCGGGGGTGAACTACGAGCAGTACTTC | CSVEEVAGVNYEQYF
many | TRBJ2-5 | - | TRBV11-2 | TGTGCCAGCAGCTTAGAGGGGGGCGGGAAGACCCAGTACTTC | CASSLEGGGKTQYF
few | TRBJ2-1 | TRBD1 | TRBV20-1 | TGCAGTGCACGAAAGACAGGGCTCGGCTCCTACAATGAGCAGTTCTTC | CSARKTGLGSYNEQFF
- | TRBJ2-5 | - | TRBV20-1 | TGCAGTGCTGAGCCATACGAGGACAGCGATCAAGAGACCCAGTACTTC | CSAEPYEDSDQETQYF
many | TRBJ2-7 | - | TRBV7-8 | TGTGCCAGCAGCCGAGAGCACGGACCCTACGAGCAGTACTTC | CASSREHGPYEQYF
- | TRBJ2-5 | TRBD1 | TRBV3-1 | TGTGCCAGCAGCCAAGAGTTCCGGCAGGGGGCAGAGGAGACCCAGTACTTC | CASSQEFRQGAEETQYF
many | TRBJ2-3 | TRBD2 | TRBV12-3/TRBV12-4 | TGTGCCAGCAGTGATCCGCCGTCACGTACTAGCGGGGGTACCAGCACAGATACGCAGTATTTT | CASSDPPSRTSGGTSTDTQYF
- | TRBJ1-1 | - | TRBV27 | TGTGCCAGCAAATCAGGCATGAACACTGAAGCTTTCTTT | CASKSGMNTEAFF
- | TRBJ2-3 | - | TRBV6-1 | TGTGCCAGCAAGGGCAATAGCACAGATACGCAGTATTTT | CASKGNSTDTQYF
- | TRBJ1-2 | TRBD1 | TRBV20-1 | TGCAGTGCTTCCGCCCACCCGGGACAGGGTGTCTATGGCTACACCTTC | CSASAHPGQGVYGYTF
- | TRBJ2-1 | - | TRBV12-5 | TGTGCTAGTGGTTTGTCCCGGGGGTCCGCAGGGTTCTTC | CASGLSRGSAGFF
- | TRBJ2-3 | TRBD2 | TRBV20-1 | TGCAGTGCTAGAGATGCGGACGGGGGGGACCTAGATACGCAGTATTTT | CSARDADGGDLDTQYF
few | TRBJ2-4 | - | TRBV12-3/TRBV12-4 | TGTGCCAGCAGCCAAACACGGATGTCGGAAAACATTCAGTACTTC | CASSQTRMSENIQYF
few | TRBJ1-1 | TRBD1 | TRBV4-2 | TGTGCCAGCAGCGTTGACAGGGCCCCAGCTGAAGCTTTCTTT | CASSVDRAPAEAFF
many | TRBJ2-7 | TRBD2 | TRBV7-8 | TGTGCCAGCAGCTTAGATTGGGGGGGCTACGAGCAGTACTTC | CASSLDWGGYEQYF
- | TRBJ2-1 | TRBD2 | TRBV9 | TGTGCCAGCAGCGGACTAGCGGGAGGGCCGGGCTCCTACAATGAGCAGTTCTTC | CASSGLAGGPGSYNEQFF
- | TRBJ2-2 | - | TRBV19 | TGTGCCAGTAGTATCCTAGCAACCGGGGAGCTGTTTTTT | CASSILATGELFF
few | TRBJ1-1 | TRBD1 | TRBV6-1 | TGTGCCAGCAGTGTCACAGGGGCGTCTTTGGCTTTCTTT | CASSVTGASLAFF
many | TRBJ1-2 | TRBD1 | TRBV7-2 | TGTGCCAGCAGCCCCGAGGGGGACAGGGTGCGTTATGGCTACACCTTC | CASSPEGDRVRYGYTF
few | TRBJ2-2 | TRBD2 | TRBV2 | TGTGCCAGCAGTGAAGCCCAACCGGGACTAGCGGGCCCCGACACCGGGGAGCTGTTTTTT | CASSEAQPGLAGPDTGELFF
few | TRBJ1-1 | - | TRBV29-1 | TGCAGCGTCTTAGACAGCAACACTGAAGCTTTCTTT | CSVLDSNTEAFF
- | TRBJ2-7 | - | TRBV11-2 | TGTGCCAGCAGCTGGGGGGTGGTCCCCGAGCAGTACTTC | CASSWGVVPEQYF
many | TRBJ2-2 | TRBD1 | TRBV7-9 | TGTGCCAGCAGCACAAGGACAGGCCTTAACACCGGGGAGCTGTTTTTT | CASSTRTGLNTGELFF
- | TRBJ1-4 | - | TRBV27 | TGTGCCAGCAGCACCCGTCGTACAGGCGATGAAAAACTGTTTTTT | CASSTRRTGDEKLFF
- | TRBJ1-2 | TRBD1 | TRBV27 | TGTGCCAGCAGACACCGGGGGACAGGGGAGAACTATGGCTACACCTTC | CASRHRGTGENYGYTF
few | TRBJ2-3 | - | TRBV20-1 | TGCAGTGCTGATAAAAACGGTTTGGCGACAGATACGCAGTATTTT | CSADKNGLATDTQYF
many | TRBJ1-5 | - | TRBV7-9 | TGTGCCAGCAGCTTAGTCAGGAGTTCCCTTAGCAATCAGCCCCAGCATTTT | CASSLVRSSLSNQPQHF
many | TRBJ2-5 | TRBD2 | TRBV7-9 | TGTGCCAGCACCCTCCTAGCGGGGACCCAAGAGACCCAGTACTTC | CASTLLAGTQETQYF
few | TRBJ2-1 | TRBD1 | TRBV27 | TGTGCCAGCAGTTTATACCCAACAGGGGTAGGCAATGAGCAGTTCTTC | CASSLYPTGVGNEQFF
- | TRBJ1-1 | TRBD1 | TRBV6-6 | TGTGCCAGCAGTTACACGGCAGGGGGGTATAGCACTGAAGCTTTCTTT | CASSYTAGGYSTEAFF
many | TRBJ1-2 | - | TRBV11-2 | TGTGCCAGCAGACAAGCAGGGCAGCATAACTATGGCTACACCTTC | CASRQAGQHNYGYTF